Below are 15 T cell receptor beta chains sequenced from a single sample in a study of breast tumors, draining lymph nodes, adjacent tissues (dated by TCRdb to the mid-2010s). Lymph node samples came from the axillary draining lymph nodes of breast cancer patients. The library was produced with multiplex PCR. These reads were obtained on an Illumina HiSeq 2000. TCRdb redid the processing of the public reads, applying fastp at Q25 and MiXCR, and retained in-frame beta chains. Rows are combined by CDR3 protein, so each entry shows the most common genes and DNA. In all, the sample holds 180,000 or so distinct CDR3 sequences, and more than 25% of those were seen once. The ten largest clones represent about 4.1% of the sample. The material sequenced was axillary lymph node tissue. The receptors shown here come from a female donor with breast cancer. Some clones in this sample may be carry-over from other donors' samples.

Remarks on this clonotype: A read error is likely, as this CDR3 ends without the conserved phenylalanine or tryptophan. The chain couples TRBV29-1 to TRBJ2-7, with a weak D call TRBD1 (5 bases). Germline values: CDR1 SQVTM, CDR2 ANQGSEA. V dropped 5 bases and J dropped 3 bases, with 14 bases sitting between them. The CDR3 sequence is 13 residues long. Here the CDR3 DNA reads TGCAGCGTTCCAGGACACAACTACTACGAGCAGTACCTC. It is translated as CSVPGHNYYEQYL.

Worth noting for this clonotype: A much larger clone sits a single nucleotide away, making a read error possible. The CDR3 end shows no conserved phenylalanine or tryptophan, and so a read error is likely. The chain joins TRBV19 to TRBJ2-1; 7 bases match TRBD2. The CDR3 is made up of 16 amino acids. The trim removed 6 bases at V and 6 bases at J, leaving 14 bases unmatched. Germline CDR1 LNHDA, CDR2 SQIVND (reference sequence). This chain's CDR3 is CASRPSPGLISNEQFS. CDR3 nucleotide sequence: TGTGCCAGTAGGCCCTCACCGGGACTAATCAGCAATGAGCAGTTCTCC.

This clonotype appeared many times. This sequence joins TRBV11-2 and TRBJ2-3; 7 positions match TRBD1. This CDR3 comprises 14 residues. Germline V gene sequence: CDR1 SGHAT, CDR2 FQNNGV. The V segment lost 7 bases and the J segment 3 bases; nucleotides outside the gene matches: 7. The CDR3 reads CASTRQGGTDTQYF. In DNA form, the CDR3 reads TGTGCCAGCACCCGACAGGGTGGAACAGATACGCAGTATTTT.

In the case of this clonotype: This may come from a read error, since a much larger clone is one base off. V is TRBV6-1 and J is TRBJ1-5, with unresolved D. Germline CDR1 and CDR2: MNHNS and SASEGT. Trimming stripped 5 bases from V and 13 bases from J, with 18 bases between. The CDR3 is made up of 13 amino acids. The CDR3 loop reads CASSHYGEGEQHF. The CDR3 DNA reads as TGTGCCAGCAGTCACTATGGGGAGGGAGAGCAGCATTTT.

The V gene is TRBV11-2, the J gene TRBJ2-7, with TRBD2 identical over 11 bases. Germline V CDR1 and CDR2: SGHAT, FQNNGV. CDR3 length: 15 residues. J lost 4 bases, V lost 2 bases, and 4 bases had no gene match. The CDR3 region is CASSLIGTSGYEQYF. As DNA, the CDR3 is TGTGCCAGCAGCTTAATAGGGACTAGCGGATACGAGCAGTACTTC.

The chain has TRBV25-1 and TRBJ2-2; TRBD2 is a possible D gene (6 bases). The CDR3 totals 13 residues. Germline CDR1 reads MGHDK; CDR2 reads SYGVNS. The ends were cut back, 8 bases at V and 3 bases at J, with 10 bases in the middle. CDR3 loop: CASRKRDTGELFF. The CDR3 DNA is TGTGCCAGCCGGAAGCGGGACACCGGGGAGCTGTTTTTT.

This clonotype was recorded at least ten times. This chain joins TRBV25-1 and TRBJ2-7; perhaps TRBD1 as D (6 bases). The CDR3 is made up of 17 amino acids. CDR1 and CDR2 from the germline V gene are MGHDK and SYGVNS. V was pared by 3 bases and J by 3 bases, with 21 bases between. The CDR3 coding sequence is TGTGCCAGCAGTGACGGGATGCAGGTCAGGGGTAACTACGAGCAGTACTTC. Its translation: CASSDGMQVRGNYEQYF.

This clonotype has only a few counts. The chain joins TRBV5-1 to TRBJ1-1; 10 nucleotides match TRBD1. Unmatched junction bases numbered 7, after V lost 4 bases and J lost 1 base. From germline, CDR1 is SGHRS and CDR2 YFSETQ. The CDR3 spans 16 residues. The CDR3, as DNA: TGCGCCAGCAGCCTCACGACAGGGGGCGGGAACACTGAAGCTTTCTTT. It codes for CASSLTTGGGNTEAFF. The variable domain in full, with the rest retrieved from reference TRBV5-1 and TRBJ1-1, is KAGVTQTPRYLIKTRGQQVTLSCSPISGHRSVSWYQQTPGQGLQFLFEYFSETQRNKGNFPGRFSGRQFSNSRSEMNVSTLELGDSALYLCASSLTTGGGNTEAFFGQGTRLTVV.

This clonotype has a count of ten or more. The rearrangement links TRBV6-2 or TRBV6-3 to TRBJ2-5; 11 bases agree with TRBD2. Germline-derived CDR1 and CDR2 are MNHEY and SVGEGT. Trimming at V came to 6 bases and at J to 5 bases, leaving 8 bases not matched to a gene. The length of the CDR3 is 15 residues. CDR3 sequence (DNA): TGTGCCAGCAGAGATTTAGCGGGAGGGTGGGAGACCCAGTACTTC. This sequence encodes CASRDLAGGWETQYF.

At least ten counts were recorded for this clonotype. This chain links TRBV27 with TRBJ2-5; D may be TRBD2 (6 bases). This CDR3 spans 15 amino acids. Trimming stripped 7 bases from V and 5 bases from J, with 20 bases between. From germline, CDR1 is MNHEY and CDR2 SMNVEV (reference sequence). The CDR3 is CASNRVGRSKETQYF. The CDR3 DNA is TGTGCCAGCAACCGAGTCGGGAGATCAAAGGAGACCCAGTACTTC.

This chain links TRBV7-2 with TRBJ2-5; 12 bases map to TRBD1. The germline gives CDR1 SGHTA, CDR2 FQGNSA. J was trimmed by 7 bases and V by 3 bases; bases with no gene match: 3. The CDR3 sequence is 14 residues long. The CDR3: CASSLGQGARTQYF. The DNA of the CDR3 is TGTGCCAGCAGCTTGGGACAGGGGGCGAGGACCCAGTACTTC.

The chain couples TRBV5-6 to TRBJ1-1; 7 positions match TRBD1. The CDR3 covers 16 residues. V gave up 4 bases and J gave up 1 base; unmatched junction bases: 10. Germline V gene sequence: CDR1 SGHDT, CDR2 YYEEEE. The CDR3 DNA is TGTGCCAGCAGCCAGGAGCCCCGGGACAGGAACACTGAAGCTTTCTTT. Protein sequence: CASSQEPRDRNTEAFF. The variable domain in full, with the rest retrieved from reference TRBV5-6 and TRBJ1-1, is DAGVTQSPTHLIKTRGQQVTLRCSPKSGHDTVSWYQQALGQGPQFIFQYYEEEERQRGNFPDRFSGHQFPNYSSELNVNALLLGDSALYLCASSQEPRDRNTEAFFGQGTRLTVV.

This clonotype was found once. The genes are TRBV18 and TRBJ1-1; TRBD1 matches 7 bases. The CDR3 totals 15 residues. With 6 bases clipped from V and 3 bases from J, the junction kept 10 bases outside the gene matches. Per germline, CDR1 KGHSH and CDR2 LQKENI. DNA for the CDR3: TGTGCCAGCTCCCTTAGACAGGGTGCAGACACTGAAGCTTTCTTT. It encodes CASSLRQGADTEAFF.

This clonotype was seen many times. The chain employs TRBV5-1 and TRBJ2-2, with D possibly TRBD1 on 5 matching bases. CDR3 length: 15 amino acids. V lost 7 bases to trimming and J lost 3 bases, with 16 bases between them. Germline lookup yields CDR1 SGHRS and CDR2 YFSETQ. The CDR3 region has the DNA TGCGCCAGCCAAAAGGGGCATAGGGACACCGGGGAGCTGTTTTTT. It is translated as CASQKGHRDTGELFF. Supplemented by reference TRBV5-1 and TRBJ2-2, the full variable domain reads KAGVTQTPRYLIKTRGQQVTLSCSPISGHRSVSWYQQTPGQGLQFLFEYFSETQRNKGNFPGRFSGRQFSNSRSEMNVSTLELGDSALYLCASQKGHRDTGELFFGEGSRLTVL.

The chain couples TRBV2 to TRBJ2-7; maybe TRBD1 (6 bases). V gave up 6 bases and J gave up 3 bases, with 18 bases separating them. Germline CDR1 reads SNHLY; CDR2 reads FYNNEI. The CDR3 is 15 amino acids. Here the CDR3 reads CASRHGVQGDYEQYF. The CDR3 DNA reads as TGTGCCAGCAGACATGGGGTACAGGGAGACTACGAGCAGTACTTC.